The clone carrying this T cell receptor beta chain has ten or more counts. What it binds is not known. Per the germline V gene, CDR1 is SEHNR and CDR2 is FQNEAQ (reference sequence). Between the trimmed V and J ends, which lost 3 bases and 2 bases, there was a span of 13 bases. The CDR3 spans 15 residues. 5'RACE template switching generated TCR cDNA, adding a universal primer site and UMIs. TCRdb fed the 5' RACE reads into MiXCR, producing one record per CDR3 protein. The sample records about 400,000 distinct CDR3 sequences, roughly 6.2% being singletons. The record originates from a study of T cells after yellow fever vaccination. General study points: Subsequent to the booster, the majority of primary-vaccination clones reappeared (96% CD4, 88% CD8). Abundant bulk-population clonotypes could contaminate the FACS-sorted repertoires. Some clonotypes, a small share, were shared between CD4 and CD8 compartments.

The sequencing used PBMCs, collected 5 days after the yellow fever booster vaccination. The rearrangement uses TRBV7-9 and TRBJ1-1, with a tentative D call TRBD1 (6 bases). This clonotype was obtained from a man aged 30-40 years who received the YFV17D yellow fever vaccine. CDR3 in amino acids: CASSFGQHVNTEAFF. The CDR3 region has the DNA TGTGCCAGCAGCTTTGGACAGCACGTTAACACTGAAGCTTTCTTT.